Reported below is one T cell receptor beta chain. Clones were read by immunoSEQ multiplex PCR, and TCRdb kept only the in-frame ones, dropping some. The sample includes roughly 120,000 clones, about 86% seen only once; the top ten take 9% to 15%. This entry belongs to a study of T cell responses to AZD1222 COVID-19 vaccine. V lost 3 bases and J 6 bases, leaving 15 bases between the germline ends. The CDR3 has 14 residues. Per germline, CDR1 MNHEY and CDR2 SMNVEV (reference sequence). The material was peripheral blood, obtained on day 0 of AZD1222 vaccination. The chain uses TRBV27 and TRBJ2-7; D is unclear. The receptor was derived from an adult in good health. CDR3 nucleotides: TGTGCCAGCAGTTTTCGCCCCCAGGACGGCGAGCAGTACTTC. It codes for CASSFRPQDGEQYF.